Below are 12 T cell receptor beta chains sequenced from a single sample in a study of shared clonotypes between healthy human individuals. Some clones are missing from TCRdb's copy, which holds only in-frame ones; the method was immunoSEQ multiplex PCR. The sample holds hundreds of thousands of clones, more than 70% seen once. Sequencing was done on a sample of memory CD4+ T cells sorted from blood. Regarding subset: CD45RA-negative fraction. The receptor source for this set is a woman aged 25-40 years in good health.

The chain uses TRBV5-6 and TRBJ1-1; TRBD1 agrees at 9 bases. Germline lookup yields CDR1 SGHDT and CDR2 YYEEEE. The V segment lost 0 bases and the J segment 5 bases; nucleotides outside the gene matches: 8. CDR3 length: 16 residues. Here the CDR3 DNA reads TGTGCCAGCAGCTTGGGGGGACAGGGACGAGATACTGAAGCTTTCTTT. Encoded protein: CASSLGGQGRDTEAFF.

This clone was recorded many times. This chain joins TRBV7-2 and TRBJ2-7; no clear D. The CDR3 is 15 residues long. Germline assignment: CDR1 SGHTA and CDR2 FQGNSA. Trimming removed 5 bases from V and 6 bases from J, with 20 bases in between. The CDR3 loop reads CASSPGSQVRSEQYF. The CDR3 DNA sequence: TGTGCCAGCAGCCCCGGAAGTCAGGTCCGGAGCGAGCAGTACTTC. The variable domain in full, completed from reference TRBV7-2 and TRBJ2-7, reads GAGVSQSPSNKVTEKGKDVELRCDPISGHTALYWYRQSLGQGLEFLIYFQGNSAPDKSGLPSDRFSAERTGGSVSTLTIQRTQQEDSAVYLCASSPGSQVRSEQYFGPGTRLTVT.

This chain connects TRBV19 to TRBJ1-4; D might be TRBD1 (6 bases). Trimming removed 5 bases at V and 2 bases at J, with 24 bases between. The CDR3 is 19 residues long. Germline assignment: CDR1 LNHDA and CDR2 SQIVND (reference sequence). CDR3 in DNA: TGTGCCAGTAGTTCCGGGACACTTAACTTCGACTGGACTAATGAAAAACTGTTTTTT. It codes for CASSSGTLNFDWTNEKLFF.

The chain employs TRBV7-6 and TRBJ2-3, with a weak D call TRBD1 (7 bases). Germline CDR1 reads SGHVS; CDR2 reads FNYEAQ. This CDR3 is built from 16 residues. V lost 5 bases to trimming and J lost 3 bases, with 18 bases between them. The CDR3, as DNA: TGTGCCAGCAGCGAACGTTTTCAGGGGGGAACAGATACGCAGTATTTT. Its translation is CASSERFQGGTDTQYF.

This clone was seen once. The gene calls are TRBV14 and TRBJ2-7; 8 positions agree with TRBD2. Germline CDR1 and CDR2: SGHDN and FVKESK. Germline trimming cut 4 bases from V and 0 bases from J; bases unmatched to any gene: 8. CDR3 length equals 16 residues. For the CDR3, the DNA is TGTGCCAGCAGCCCTACGGGGGGGTTCTCCTCCTACGAGCAGTACTTC. It is translated as CASSPTGGFSSYEQYF.

The genes are TRBV12-5 and TRBJ2-5; the match to TRBD2 covers 12 bases. V was pared by 6 bases and J by 5 bases, with 7 bases of the junction left unmatched. CDR1 and CDR2 from the germline V gene are LGHNT and FRNRAP. The CDR3 loop spans 15 amino acids. CDR3 sequence (DNA): TGTGCTAGTGGCCTGACTAGCGGGGGAGCGGAGACCCAGTACTTC. Its protein product is CASGLTSGGAETQYF.

The rearrangement links TRBV6-1 to TRBJ1-3; D ambiguous. Germline CDR1 reads MNHNS; CDR2 reads SASEGT. The CDR3 extends over 13 amino acids. V was cut by 2 bases and J by 1 base, with 3 bases left in between. For the CDR3, the DNA is TGTGCCAGCAGTGAAAGGTCTGGAAACACCATATATTTT. This gives the protein CASSERSGNTIYF.

The sample holds one count of this clone. V and J are TRBV28 and TRBJ1-1, with 9 nucleotides matching TRBD1. The CDR3 loop spans 16 amino acids. J gave up 4 bases and V 8 bases, and 14 bases lay outside the gene matches. In germline, CDR1 is MDHEN, CDR2 SYDVKM. CDR3 protein: CASDGHRGRGGTEAFF. Written as DNA, the CDR3 is TGTGCCAGCGACGGACACAGGGGGCGAGGGGGCACTGAAGCTTTCTTT.

This clone was detected once. A much larger clone lies one base from this, so it may be a read error. V gene TRBV7-3 combines with J gene TRBJ2-3; D call uncertain. The V gene lost 5 bases and the J gene lost 0 bases, with 6 bases spanning the gap. Germline CDR1 SGHTA, CDR2 FQGTGA. There are 13 residues in the CDR3. CDR3 region: CASSTQSTDTQYF. CDR3 nucleotide sequence: TGTGCCAGCAGCACCCAAAGCACAGATACGCAGTATTTT. The variable domain in full, with the rest retrieved from reference TRBV7-3 and TRBJ2-3, is GAGVSQTPSNKVTEKGKYVELRCDPISGHTALYWYRQSLGQGPEFLIYFQGTGAADDSGLPNDRFFAVRPEGSVSTLKIQRTERGDSAVYLCASSTQSTDTQYFGPGTRLTVL.

The V gene is TRBV5-1, the J gene TRBJ2-1, with D hard to call. From germline, CDR1 is SGHRS and CDR2 YFSETQ. The CDR3 runs to 13 residues. Trimming removed 0 bases from V and 5 bases from J, with 6 bases in between. CDR3 nucleotide sequence: TGCGCCAGCAGCTTGGACCAAGACAATGAGCAGTTCTTC. This translates into CASSLDQDNEQFF.

CDR3 nucleotide sequence: TGTGCCAGTAGTATAAGTCTGTCTGGGGCCAGGGTCACTGAAGCTTTCTTT. It is translated as CASSISLSGARVTEAFF. This chain uses TRBV19 with TRBJ1-1; the D gene is possibly TRBD1 (5 bases). Germline assignment: CDR1 LNHDA and CDR2 SQIVND (reference sequence). V shed 2 bases and J shed 4 bases, with 20 bases lying between them. This CDR3 region has 17 residues.

This chain links TRBV10-1 with TRBJ1-2, with 8 bases aligning to TRBD1. Germline V lookup: CDR1 WNHNN, CDR2 SYGVQD (reference sequence). This CDR3 comprises 15 residues. The V gene end was trimmed by 5 bases and the J gene end by 6 bases; junction bases not matched to a gene: 11. The CDR3 loop reads CASSPDPGQGDGYTF. CDR3 bases: TGCGCCAGCAGTCCCGACCCAGGACAGGGCGATGGCTACACCTTC.